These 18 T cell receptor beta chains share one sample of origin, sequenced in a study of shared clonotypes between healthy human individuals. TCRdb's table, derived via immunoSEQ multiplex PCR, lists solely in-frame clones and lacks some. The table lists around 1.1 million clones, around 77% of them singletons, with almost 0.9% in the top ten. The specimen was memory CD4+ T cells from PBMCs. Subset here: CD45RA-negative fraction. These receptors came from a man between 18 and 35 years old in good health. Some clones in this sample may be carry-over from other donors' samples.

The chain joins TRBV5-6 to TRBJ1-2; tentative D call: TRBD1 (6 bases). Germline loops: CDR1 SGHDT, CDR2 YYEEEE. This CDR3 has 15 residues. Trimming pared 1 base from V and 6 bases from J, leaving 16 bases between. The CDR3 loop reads CASSLRGGRVDGYTF. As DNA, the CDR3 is TGTGCCAGCAGCTTGAGGGGGGGGCGAGTGGATGGCTACACCTTC.

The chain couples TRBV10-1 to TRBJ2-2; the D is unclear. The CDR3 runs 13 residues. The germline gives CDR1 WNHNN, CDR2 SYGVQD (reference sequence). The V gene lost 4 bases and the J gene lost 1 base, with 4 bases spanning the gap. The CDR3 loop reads CASSGGNTGELFF. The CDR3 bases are TGCGCCAGCAGTGGAGGGAACACCGGGGAGCTGTTTTTT.

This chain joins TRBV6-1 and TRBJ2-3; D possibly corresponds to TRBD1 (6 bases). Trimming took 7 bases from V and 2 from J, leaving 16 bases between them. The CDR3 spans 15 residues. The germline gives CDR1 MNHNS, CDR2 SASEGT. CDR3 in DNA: TGTGCCAGCACCCTCCGGGACACACACACAGATACGCAGTATTTT. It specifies CASTLRDTHTDTQYF.

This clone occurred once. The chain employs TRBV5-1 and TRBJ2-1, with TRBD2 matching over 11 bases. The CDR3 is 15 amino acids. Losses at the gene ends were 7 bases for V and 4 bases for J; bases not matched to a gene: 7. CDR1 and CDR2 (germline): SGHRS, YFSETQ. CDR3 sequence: CASGMGLADYNEQFF. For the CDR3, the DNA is TGCGCCAGCGGAATGGGACTAGCGGATTACAATGAGCAGTTCTTC.

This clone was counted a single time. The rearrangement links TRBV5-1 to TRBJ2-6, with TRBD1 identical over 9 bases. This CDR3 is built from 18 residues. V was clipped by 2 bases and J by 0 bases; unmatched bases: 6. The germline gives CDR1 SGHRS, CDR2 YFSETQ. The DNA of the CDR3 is TGCGCCAGCAGCTTTCGGGACAGGGACCCCTCTGGGGCCAACGTCCTGACTTTC. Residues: CASSFRDRDPSGANVLTF.

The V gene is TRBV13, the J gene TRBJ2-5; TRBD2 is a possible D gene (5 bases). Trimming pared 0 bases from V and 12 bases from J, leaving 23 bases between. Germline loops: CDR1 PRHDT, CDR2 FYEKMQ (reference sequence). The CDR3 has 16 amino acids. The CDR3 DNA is TGTGCCAGCAGCTTAGGTGCGACATCGTCTCGCGGACTCAAGTACTTC. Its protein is CASSLGATSSRGLKYF.

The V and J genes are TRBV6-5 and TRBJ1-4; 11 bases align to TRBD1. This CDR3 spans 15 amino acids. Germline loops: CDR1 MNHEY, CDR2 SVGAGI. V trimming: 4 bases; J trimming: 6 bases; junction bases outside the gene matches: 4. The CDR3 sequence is CASSFPGQGDEKLFF. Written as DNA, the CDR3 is TGTGCCAGCAGTTTCCCGGGACAGGGGGATGAAAAACTGTTTTTT.

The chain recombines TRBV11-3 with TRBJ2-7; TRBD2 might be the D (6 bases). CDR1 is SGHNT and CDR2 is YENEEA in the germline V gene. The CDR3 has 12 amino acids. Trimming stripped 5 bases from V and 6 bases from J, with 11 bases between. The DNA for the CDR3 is TGTGCCAGCAGCCGGGACTCGCGCGAGCAGTACTTC. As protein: CASSRDSREQYF.

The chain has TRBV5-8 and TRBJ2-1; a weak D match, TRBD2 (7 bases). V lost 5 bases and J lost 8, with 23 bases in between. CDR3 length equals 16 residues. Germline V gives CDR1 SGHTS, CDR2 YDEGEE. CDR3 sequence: CASRLRGRGQFYEQFF. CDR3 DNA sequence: TGTGCCAGCAGGTTGAGAGGGCGGGGGCAATTTTATGAGCAGTTCTTC.

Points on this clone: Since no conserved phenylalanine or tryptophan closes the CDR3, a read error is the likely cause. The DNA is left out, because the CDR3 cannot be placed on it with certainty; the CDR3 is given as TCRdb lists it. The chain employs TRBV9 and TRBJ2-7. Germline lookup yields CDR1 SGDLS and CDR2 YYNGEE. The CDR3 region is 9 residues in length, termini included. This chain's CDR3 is CASSVTKRA.

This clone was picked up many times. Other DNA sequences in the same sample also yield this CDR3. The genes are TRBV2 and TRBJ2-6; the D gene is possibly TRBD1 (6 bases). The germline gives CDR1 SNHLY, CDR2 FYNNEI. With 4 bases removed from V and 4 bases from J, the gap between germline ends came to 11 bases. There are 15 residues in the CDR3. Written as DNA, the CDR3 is TGTGCCAGCAGTGGATGGGGGCGCGGGGCCAACGTCCTGACTTTC. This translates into CASSGWGRGANVLTF. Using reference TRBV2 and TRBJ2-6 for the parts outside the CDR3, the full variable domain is EPEVTQTPSHQVTQMGQEVILRCVPISNHLYFYWYRQILGQKVEFLVSFYNNEISEKSEIFDDQFSVERPDGSNFTLKIRSTKLEDSAMYFCASSGWGRGANVLTFGAGSRLTVL.

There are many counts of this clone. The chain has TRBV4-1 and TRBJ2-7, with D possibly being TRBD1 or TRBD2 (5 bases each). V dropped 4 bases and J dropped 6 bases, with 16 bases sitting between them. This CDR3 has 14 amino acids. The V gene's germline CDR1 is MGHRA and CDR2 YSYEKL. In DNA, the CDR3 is TGCGCCAGCAGCCGAGATGGGGGAAATGGCGAGCAGTACTTC. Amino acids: CASSRDGGNGEQYF.

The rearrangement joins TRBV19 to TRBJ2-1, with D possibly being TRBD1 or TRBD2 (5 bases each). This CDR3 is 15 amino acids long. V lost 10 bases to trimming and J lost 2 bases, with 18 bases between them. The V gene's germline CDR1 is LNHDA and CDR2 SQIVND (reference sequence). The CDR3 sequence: CATKERGVPYNEQFF. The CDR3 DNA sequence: TGTGCCACCAAGGAGAGAGGGGTCCCCTACAATGAGCAGTTCTTC.

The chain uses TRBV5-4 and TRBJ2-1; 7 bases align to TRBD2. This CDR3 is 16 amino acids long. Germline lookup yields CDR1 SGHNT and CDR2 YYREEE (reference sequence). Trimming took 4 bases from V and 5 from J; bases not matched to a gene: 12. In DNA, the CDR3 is TGTGCCAGCAGCCAAGAGGCCCAGCGGGGTCACAATGAGCAGTTCTTC. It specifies CASSQEAQRGHNEQFF.

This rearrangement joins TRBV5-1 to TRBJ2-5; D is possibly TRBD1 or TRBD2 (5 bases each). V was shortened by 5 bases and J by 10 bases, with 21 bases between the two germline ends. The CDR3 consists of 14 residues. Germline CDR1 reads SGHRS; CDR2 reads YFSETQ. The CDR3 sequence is CASSSGTPRQDQYF. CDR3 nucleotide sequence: TGCGCCAGCAGTTCCGGGACCCCCAGGCAGGACCAGTACTTC.

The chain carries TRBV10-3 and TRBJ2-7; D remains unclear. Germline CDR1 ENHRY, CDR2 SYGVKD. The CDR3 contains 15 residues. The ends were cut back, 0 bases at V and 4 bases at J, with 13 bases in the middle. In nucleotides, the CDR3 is TGTGCCATCAGTGAGTCCACCACGGGTTGGTACGAGCAGTACTTC. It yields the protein CAISESTTGWYEQYF.

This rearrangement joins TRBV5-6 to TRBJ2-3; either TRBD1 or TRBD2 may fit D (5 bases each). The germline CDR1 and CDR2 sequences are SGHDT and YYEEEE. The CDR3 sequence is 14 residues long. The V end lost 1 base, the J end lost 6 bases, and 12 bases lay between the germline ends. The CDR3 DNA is TGTGCCAGCAGCTTGTGGGGGAGATTTGATACGCAGTATTTT. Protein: CASSLWGRFDTQYF.

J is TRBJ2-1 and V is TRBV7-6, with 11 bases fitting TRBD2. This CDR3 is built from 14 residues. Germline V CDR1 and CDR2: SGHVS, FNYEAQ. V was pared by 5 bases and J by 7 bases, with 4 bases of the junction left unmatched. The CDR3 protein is CASSPSSGRNEQFF. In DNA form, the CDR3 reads TGTGCCAGCAGCCCTTCTAGCGGGAGGAATGAGCAGTTCTTC.